This T cell receptor beta chain stems from a study of PD-1 blockade in mismatch repair-deficient tumors. Whole-study context: All were previously treated, progressing patients with eleven to twelve mismatch repair-deficient cancer types. Overall study findings and caveats: Tumor-resident clones, often absent from pretreatment blood, expanded after pembrolizumab and then contracted.

About this clone: Antigen unknown.

Mismatch repair deficiency was confirmed in all patients, by PCR or immunohistochemistry. Three pembrolizumab responders had their TCRs sequenced. Assay used: immunoSEQ multiplex PCR; TCRdb lists only in-frame clones, some missing. The sample holds around 23,000 clones, 83% seen once. This receptor was taken from an adult with mismatch repair-deficient cancer. Sequencing used peripheral blood, obtained 12 weeks after starting pembrolizumab.

In DNA, the CDR3 is TGCGCCAGCAGCCGGGGGGGAATAGAGGAGGGCTATGGCTACACCTTC. Amino acid sequence: CASSRGGIEEGYGYTF. The V call is TRBV5-1, the J call TRBJ1-2; tentatively, D is TRBD1 (5 bases). Deletions cut 4 bases from V and 4 bases from J, with 20 bases between. The CDR3 sequence is 16 residues long. Germline V lookup: CDR1 SGHRS, CDR2 YFSETQ.